A single sample gave rise to the 4 T cell receptor beta chains below, sequenced in a study of memory B cells and T cells in multiple sclerosis. CFSE-dim autoproliferating and CFSE-high non-proliferating T cells from unstimulated culture were sequenced separately. Cultures began with some 49 million CFSE-labeled PBMCs, unstimulated for roughly seven days, with replicate wells pooled. Repertoires were generated with immunoSEQ multiplex PCR, while TCRdb's copy carries only in-frame clones and drops some. The profile shows 46,000 or so clones, about 80% of them singletons. Their cognate antigens are unknown. The sequencing input was PBMCs from blood kept in culture. All receptors come from a human donor with multiple sclerosis.

The chain joins TRBV30 to TRBJ1-1; TRBD1 aligns across 10 bases. This CDR3 region has 16 residues. The V segment lost 1 base and the J segment 1 base; nucleotides outside the gene matches: 6. Germline V lookup: CDR1 GTSNPN, CDR2 SVGIG (reference sequence). The CDR3 is CAWSADRGLRNTEAFF. CDR3 in DNA: TGTGCCTGGAGTGCTGACAGGGGGCTCAGGAACACTGAAGCTTTCTTT.

V is TRBV19 and J is TRBJ1-6, with D unclear. The germline CDR1 and CDR2 sequences are LNHDA and SQIVND (reference sequence). The V end was cut by 3 bases, the J end by 10 bases, with 13 bases between. The CDR3 loop spans 14 amino acids. In DNA form, the CDR3 reads TGTGCCAGTAGTATGGCAAGACGAGGGTCACCCCTCCACTTT. Protein product: CASSMARRGSPLHF.

The rearrangement links TRBV2 to TRBJ2-5, with TRBD2 matching over 9 bases. Losses at the gene ends were 1 base for V and 5 bases for J; bases not matched to a gene: 14. Germline V gene data show CDR1 as SNHLY and CDR2 as FYNNEI. CDR3 length equals 18 residues. The CDR3 loop is CASSEDGRGGARVETQYF. The CDR3 DNA sequence: TGTGCCAGCAGTGAAGATGGGCGCGGGGGGGCCCGTGTGGAGACCCAGTACTTC.

The J gene is TRBJ2-1, the V gene TRBV2, with a tentative D call TRBD2 (6 bases). Germline V gene data show CDR1 as SNHLY and CDR2 as FYNNEI. The CDR3 extends over 12 amino acids. The ends were cut back, 11 bases at V and 10 bases at J, with 18 bases in the middle. CDR3 loop: CAGGSTGTEQFF. CDR3 bases: TGTGCCGGGGGGAGTACGGGAACCGAGCAGTTCTTC.